The source of this T cell receptor (beta chain) is a study of identical twins. Remarks on this clonotype: What it binds is not known.

Trimming stripped 2 bases from V and 0 bases from J, with 8 bases between. Germline V gene data show CDR1 as SNHLY and CDR2 as FYNNEI. The CDR3 runs to 15 residues. Study-level points and caveats: It was possible that invariant MAIT and iNKT cells partly confounded the zero-insertion analyses. Insertion counts were lower in abundant cord blood beta clonotypes, a trend that memory repertoires did not show.

A universal primer site was created by template switching, with the cDNA bearing unique molecular identifiers. In TCRdb, the 5' RACE reads were re-called with MiXCR into one record per CDR3 protein. The sample yields about 920,000 distinct CDR3 sequences, 9% to 15% seen once. These records were also assigned to another study, of yellow fever vaccine responses in identical twins. In that study: The authors reported partly convergent, partly personalized vaccine responses in identical twins.

The sample comprised PBMCs. This TCR was recovered from a woman younger than 30 in good health. The chain couples TRBV2 to TRBJ1-5, with D hard to call. This CDR3 is CASSEYRFSNQPQHF. The CDR3 DNA reads TGTGCCAGCAGTGAATATAGGTTTAGCAATCAGCCCCAGCATTTT.